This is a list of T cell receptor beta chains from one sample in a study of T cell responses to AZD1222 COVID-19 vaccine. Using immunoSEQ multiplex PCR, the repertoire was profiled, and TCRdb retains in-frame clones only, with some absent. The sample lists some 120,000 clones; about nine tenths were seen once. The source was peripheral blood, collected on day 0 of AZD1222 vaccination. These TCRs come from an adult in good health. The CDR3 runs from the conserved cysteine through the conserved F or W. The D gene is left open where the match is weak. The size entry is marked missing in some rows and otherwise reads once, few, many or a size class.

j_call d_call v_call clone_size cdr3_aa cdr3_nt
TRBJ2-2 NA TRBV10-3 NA CASNRDPNTGELFF TGTGCCTCCAACAGGGACCCGAACACCGGGGAGCTGTTTTTT
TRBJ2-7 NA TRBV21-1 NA CASSKSEGGHNSYEQYF TGTGCCAGCAGCAAATCTGAGGGCGGACACAACTCCTACGAGCAGTACTTC
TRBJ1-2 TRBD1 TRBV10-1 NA CASSSRRTGDGYTF TGCGCCAGCAGTTCTAGGAGGACAGGCGATGGCTACACCTTC
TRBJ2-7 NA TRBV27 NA CASSPGPFQEQYF TGTGCCAGCAGTCCAGGGCCCTTTCAGGAGCAGTACTTC
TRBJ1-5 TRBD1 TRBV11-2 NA CASSSGGTGGVSQPQHF TGTGCCAGCAGCTCGGGTGGGACAGGGGGCGTTTCTCAGCCCCAGCATTTT
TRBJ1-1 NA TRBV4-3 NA CASRRAVNTEAFF TGCGCCAGCAGGAGGGCAGTAAACACTGAAGCTTTCTTT
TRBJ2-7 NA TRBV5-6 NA CASSLSGGEQYF TGTGCCAGCAGCTTAAGTGGAGGCGAGCAGTACTTC
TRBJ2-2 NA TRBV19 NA CASSSRVGANTGELFF TGTGCCAGTAGTAGCCGTGTGGGCGCGAACACCGGGGAGCTGTTTTTT
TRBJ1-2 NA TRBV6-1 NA CASSEGAGDYRGYTF TGTGCCAGCAGTGAAGGGGCAGGGGATTATCGTGGCTACACCTTC
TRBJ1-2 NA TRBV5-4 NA CASSRTDFGYGYTF TGTGCCAGCAGCCGGACGGATTTCGGGTATGGCTACACCTTC
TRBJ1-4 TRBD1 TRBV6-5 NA CASSRALQGGKLFF TGTGCCAGCAGCCGAGCTCTACAGGGGGGAAAACTGTTTTTT
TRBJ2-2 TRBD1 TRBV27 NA CASSPGQGAKDAGELFF TGTGCCAGCAGTCCTGGACAGGGGGCTAAGGACGCCGGGGAGCTGTTTTTT
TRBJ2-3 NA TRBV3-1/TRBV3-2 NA CASSPQGSTDTQYF TGTGCCAGCAGCCCCCAGGGGAGCACAGATACGCAGTATTTT
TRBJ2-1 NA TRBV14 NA CASSQLGQSSYNEQFF TGTGCCAGCAGCCAACTGGGGCAGAGCTCCTACAATGAGCAGTTCTTC
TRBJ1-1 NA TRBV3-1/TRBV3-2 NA CASSQIGRGPGNTEAFF TGTGCCAGCAGCCAAATAGGCAGGGGACCAGGTAACACTGAAGCTTTCTTT
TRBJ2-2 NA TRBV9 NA CASTGVGGRSTGELFF TGTGCCAGCACAGGCGTAGGGGGGAGATCCACCGGGGAGCTGTTTTTT
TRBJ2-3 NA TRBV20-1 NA CSATTSNTQYF TGCAGTGCCACGACTAGTAATACGCAGTATTTT
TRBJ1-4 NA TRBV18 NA CASSPKSHSTTNEKLFF TGTGCCAGCTCACCAAAGTCCCACAGCACAACTAATGAAAAACTGTTTTTT
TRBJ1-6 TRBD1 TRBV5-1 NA CASSEGTGRFSPLHF TGCGCCAGCAGTGAAGGGACAGGGCGTTTTTCACCCCTCCACTTT
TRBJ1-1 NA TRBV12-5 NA CASAPVGGTEAFF TGTGCTAGTGCCCCAGTCGGGGGCACTGAAGCTTTCTTT
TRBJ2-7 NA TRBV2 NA CASSELMPYEQYF TGTGCCAGCAGTGAATTAATGCCCTACGAGCAGTACTTC
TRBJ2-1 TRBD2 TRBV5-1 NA CASSTGTSGVSSYNEQFF TGCGCCAGCAGCACCGGGACTAGCGGGGTTAGCTCCTACAATGAGCAGTTCTTC
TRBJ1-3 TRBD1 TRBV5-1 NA CASSLTGARFGNTIYF TGCGCCAGCAGCTTGACAGGGGCAAGGTTTGGAAACACCATATATTTT
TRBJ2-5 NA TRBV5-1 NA CASSLGGSGRETQYF TGCGCCAGCAGCTTGGGAGGGAGTGGTCGAGAGACCCAGTACTTC
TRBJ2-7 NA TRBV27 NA CASTSQGYEQYF TGTGCCAGCACCAGCCAGGGGTACGAGCAGTACTTC
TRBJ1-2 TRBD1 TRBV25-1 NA CASSETGGSDGYTF TGTGCCAGCAGTGAGACAGGGGGATCTGATGGCTACACCTTC
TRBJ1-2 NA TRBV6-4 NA CASTLGQIPALYGYTF TGTGCCAGCACCTTAGGACAGATCCCAGCCCTCTATGGCTACACCTTC
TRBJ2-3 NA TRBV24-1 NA CATSQDPPGTQYF TGTGCCACCAGCCAGGATCCCCCCGGAACGCAGTATTTT
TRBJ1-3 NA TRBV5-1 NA CASSLGQAVSTIYF TGCGCCAGCAGCTTAGGGCAGGCCGTCAGCACCATATATTTT
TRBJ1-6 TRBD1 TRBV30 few CARTTGLNSPLHF TGTGCCAGAACGACAGGGTTGAATTCACCCCTCCACTTT
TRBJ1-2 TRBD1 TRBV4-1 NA CASSQGWSGGDVYGYTF TGCGCCAGCAGCCAAGGTTGGTCAGGGGGTGACGTCTATGGCTACACCTTC
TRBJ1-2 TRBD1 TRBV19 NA CASVDRGRRGYTF TGTGCCAGTGTGGACAGGGGGCGCCGTGGCTACACCTTC
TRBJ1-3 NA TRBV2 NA CASSLEHGNTIYF TGTGCCAGCAGTCTTGAACACGGAAACACCATATATTTT
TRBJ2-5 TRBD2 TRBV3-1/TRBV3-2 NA CASSQKLAGGPETQYF TGTGCCAGCAGCCAAAAATTAGCGGGGGGGCCGGAGACCCAGTACTTC
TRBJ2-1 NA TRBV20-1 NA CSASGPYNEQFF TGCAGTGCTAGTGGACCCTACAATGAGCAGTTCTTC
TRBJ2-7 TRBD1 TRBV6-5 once CASSSQGSEQYF TGTGCCAGCAGTTCACAGGGGAGCGAGCAGTACTTC
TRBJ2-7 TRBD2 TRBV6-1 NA CASSGRTSGRLGYEQYF TGTGCCAGCAGTGGACGGACTAGCGGGAGGCTAGGCTACGAGCAGTACTTC
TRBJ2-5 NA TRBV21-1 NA CASSKIGQQETQYF TGTGCCAGCAGCAAAATAGGACAGCAAGAGACCCAGTACTTC
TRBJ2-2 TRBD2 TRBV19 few CASSVLAGGPSGTGELFF TGTGCCAGTAGCGTACTAGCGGGAGGGCCCTCGGGGACCGGGGAGCTGTTTTTT
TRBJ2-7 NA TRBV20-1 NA CSASGSRREQYF TGCAGTGCTAGTGGGTCTAGGCGCGAGCAGTACTTC
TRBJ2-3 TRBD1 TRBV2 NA CASRTGRDTQYF TGTGCCAGCCGGACAGGGCGGGATACGCAGTATTTT
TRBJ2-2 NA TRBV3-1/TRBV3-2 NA CASSHLGTLPNTGELFF TGTGCCAGCAGCCACCTCGGGACTCTTCCGAACACCGGGGAGCTGTTTTTT
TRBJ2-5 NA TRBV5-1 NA CASSLGTVQETQYF TGCGCCAGCAGCTTGGGGACAGTTCAAGAGACCCAGTACTTC
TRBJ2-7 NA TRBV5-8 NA CASSLARQGGWSSYEQYF TGTGCCAGCAGCTTGGCCCGACAGGGAGGATGGTCCTCCTACGAGCAGTACTTC
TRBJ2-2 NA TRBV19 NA CASSIQLGQGGELFF TGTGCCAGTAGTATTCAGTTGGGGCAGGGCGGGGAGCTGTTTTTT